The present T cell receptor beta chain was sequenced within a study of blood T cell repertoires in COVID-19 (dated by TCRdb to 2019 to 2021). Describing the broader study: Samples from collaborators originated in the United States, Italy and Spain and spanned both the acute and convalescent phases of COVID-19. A freely available public database, intended as a resource for researchers studying the immune response to SARS-CoV-2, is where the repertoires were released. Samples came from the ongoing ImmuneRACE study (first 160 participants) plus 1,254 subjects from 6 global collaborators. The prospective study material was composed of cDNA or gDNA derived from T cells, B-cell-depleted T cells, or PBMCs. The dataset comprised deeply sampled blood TCRbeta repertoires from subjects exposed to, actively infected with, or recovered from COVID-19. The sample metadata nearly always contained a de-identified subject ID, COVID-19 status, age in years and sex. Where HLA class I and class II types were available, the types were taken from metadata supplied by the sample provider, not from assay-based typing.

Summary of the overall study and its limitations: The quantity of clinical and demographic metadata differed by source and by participant and was supplied without curation.

As concerns this clone: Its antigen specificity is not known. Nothing much larger sits one base from this clone, and base qualities are not available.

Another Seattle source contributed samples from volunteer blood donors who had recovered from COVID-19. Whole blood was collected in K2EDTA tubes by collaborating institutions according to the institutions' own protocols. Collaborator samples were shipped for TCRbeta analysis as frozen whole blood, isolated PBMCs, or DNA extracted from either sample type. TCRbeta CDR3 regions were amplified from genomic DNA by means of the immunoSEQ Assay, a bias-controlled multiplex PCR. As for the original processing: Within the assay, amplification of reference gene primers was used to estimate how many nucleated cells each sample contained. To quantify the absolute abundance of each unique TCRbeta CDR3 rearrangement, sequence reads were collapsed and filtered. Productive Simpson clonality was computed per sample as the square root of Simpson's diversity index over productive rearrangements. The clones in this table, taken by TCRdb from immuneACCESS, are in-frame only. Not every clone is retained; where verified, under half of the shortfall comes from an unresolved V gene, and the cause of the rest is unknown. For V, J and clone size, that table is used; D and trimming come from the DNA. The sample includes approximately 250,000 clones, with 84% observed a single time. Approximately 1.5% of the sample is held by the ten biggest clonotypes.

From the cysteine through the phenylalanine, the CDR3 covers 11 amino acids. Of all the DNA, just the CDR3 is kept, 33 bases in frame from base 1. Trimming at the junction amounts to 3 bases on V and 7 bases on J, and the germline ends lie 6 bases apart. In the germline V gene, CDR1 corresponds to WSHSY and CDR2 to SAAADI. This chain is built from TRBV10-2 and TRBJ1-2, with an unclear D gene assignment. Sequences were obtained from peripheral blood. The sequence derives from a woman aged 40 to 50 who had recovered from COVID-19. The nucleotide sequence reads as follows: TGCGCCAGCAGTGATCCGGGTGGCTACACCTTC. This sequence encodes CASSDPGGYTF.